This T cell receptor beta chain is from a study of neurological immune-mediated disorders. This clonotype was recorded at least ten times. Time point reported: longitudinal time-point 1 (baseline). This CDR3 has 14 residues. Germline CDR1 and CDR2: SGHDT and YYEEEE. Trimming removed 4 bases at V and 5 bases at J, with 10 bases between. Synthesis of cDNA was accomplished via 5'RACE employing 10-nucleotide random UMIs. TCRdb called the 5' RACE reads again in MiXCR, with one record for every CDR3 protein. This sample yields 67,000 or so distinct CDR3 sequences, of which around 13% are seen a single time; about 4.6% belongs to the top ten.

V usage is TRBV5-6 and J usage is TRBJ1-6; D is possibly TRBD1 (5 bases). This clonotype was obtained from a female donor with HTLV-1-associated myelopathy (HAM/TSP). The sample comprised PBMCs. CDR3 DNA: TGTGCCAGCAGCCATCAGGGTCATAATTCACCCCTCCACTTT. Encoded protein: CASSHQGHNSPLHF. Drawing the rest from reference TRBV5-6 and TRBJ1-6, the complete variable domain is DAGVTQSPTHLIKTRGQQVTLRCSPKSGHDTVSWYQQALGQGPQFIFQYYEEEERQRGNFPDRFSGHQFPNYSSELNVNALLLGDSALYLCASSHQGHNSPLHFGNGTRLTVT.